Following are 27 T cell receptor beta chains from one sample sequenced in a study of T cells in Graves' hyperthyroidism and ophthalmopathy. RNA transcripts served as the template for amplifying TCR beta CDR3 regions. HTBI primers were the set used in a first-round RT-PCR of the TCR CDR3. TCRdb itself ran the multiplex PCR reads through MiXCR, one entry per CDR3 protein. The repertoire holds 660,000 or so distinct CDR3 sequences, with under 25% as singletons. The sequenced sample consisted of blood. The source is a man in his thirties or forties with Graves' ophthalmopathy.

The table lists this clonotype with a few counts. The J gene is TRBJ2-3, the V gene TRBV28; 10 nucleotides match TRBD2. Trimming removed 7 bases from V and 7 bases from J; junction bases left unmatched: 14. The CDR3 covers 16 residues. Germline V lookup: CDR1 MDHEN, CDR2 SYDVKM. CDR3 protein: CASISGGSGRLYTQYF. DNA for the CDR3: TGTGCCAGCATCTCCGGAGGTAGCGGGAGGTTATATACGCAGTATTTT.

In its sample, this clonotype was seen many times. V gene TRBV7-3 combines with J gene TRBJ2-2, with 10 bases matching TRBD2. V was clipped by 5 bases and J by 6 bases; unmatched bases: 3. The CDR3 loop spans 14 amino acids. The germline CDR1 and CDR2 sequences are SGHTA and FQGTGA. The CDR3 reads CASSTSGNAGELFF. As DNA, the CDR3 is TGTGCCAGCAGCACTAGCGGGAATGCCGGGGAGCTGTTTTTT.

A few counts support this clonotype. V gene TRBV28 combines with J gene TRBJ1-5; D gene unclear. The V gene's germline CDR1 is MDHEN and CDR2 SYDVKM. The CDR3 loop spans 14 amino acids. Trimming cost V 2 bases and J 3 bases, with 8 bases left between them. The CDR3 DNA follows: TGTGCCAGCAGTTTAGTTGTAAACAATCAGCCCCAGCATTTT. Translation: CASSLVVNNQPQHF.

This chain joins TRBV11-1 and TRBJ2-7; D perhaps matches TRBD2 (7 bases). V was pared by 5 bases and J by 6 bases, with 20 bases between. Germline V gene lookup returns CDR1 SGHAT and CDR2 FQDESV (reference sequence). There are 15 residues in the CDR3. As DNA, the CDR3 is TGTGCCAGCAGCCCGGCGGGGGCAGGTTTTGGCGAGCAGTACTTC. This translates into CASSPAGAGFGEQYF.

This clonotype was recorded at least ten times. This rearrangement joins TRBV2 to TRBJ1-2; the D is unclear. The germline V and J ends were trimmed by 4 bases and 2 bases, with 11 bases remaining between them. In germline, CDR1 is SNHLY, CDR2 FYNNEI. CDR3 length: 14 amino acids. The CDR3 bases are TGTGCCAGCAGTGTTGAGTTAGTCAACTATGGCTACACCTTC. It yields the protein CASSVELVNYGYTF.

On this clonotype: Germline is not matched at one junction end, which may reflect a read error. The rearrangement joins TRBV10-3 to TRBJ2-1; D gene uncertain. Germline CDR1 is ENHRY and CDR2 is SYGVKD. The CDR3 is 16 amino acids. This CDR3 is CAIGEYPERDYNEQFF. The DNA of the CDR3 is TGTGCCATCGGTGAGTACCCGGAAAGGGACTACAATGAGCAGTTCTTC.

This chain links TRBV28 with TRBJ1-2; D unresolved. Trimming cost V 6 bases and J 2 bases, with 10 bases left between them. The CDR3 is 13 residues long. The germline gives CDR1 MDHEN, CDR2 SYDVKM. CDR3 region: CASSQHQNYGYTF. In DNA form, the CDR3 reads TGTGCCAGCAGCCAACACCAAAACTATGGCTACACCTTC.

This clonotype was recorded at least ten times. J is TRBJ2-1 and V is TRBV2; D remains ambiguous. Germline values: CDR1 SNHLY, CDR2 FYNNEI. This CDR3 is built from 12 residues. V shed 0 bases and J shed 8 bases, with 5 bases lying between them. This CDR3 is CASSEAGDEQFF. The CDR3, as DNA: TGTGCCAGCAGTGAAGCCGGAGATGAGCAGTTCTTC.

J is TRBJ2-5 and V is TRBV14, with TRBD2 matching over 11 bases. With 4 bases clipped from V and 4 bases from J, the junction kept 5 bases outside the gene matches. The CDR3 length is 15 residues. Looked up from germline, CDR1 is SGHDN and CDR2 is FVKESK. CDR3 in DNA: TGTGCCAGCAGCCCCTTACTAGCGGGAGTAGAGACCCAGTACTTC. Translation gives CASSPLLAGVETQYF.

V usage is TRBV20-1 and J usage is TRBJ1-2; D is perhaps TRBD1 (5 bases). The V gene's germline CDR1 is DFQATT and CDR2 SNEGSKA (reference sequence). The length of the CDR3 is 14 residues. V lost 5 bases to trimming and J lost 5 bases, with 18 bases between them. In DNA form, the CDR3 reads TGCAGTGCTCCGCCCGCAGGGTCCTATTATGGCTACACCTTC. Translating it yields CSAPPAGSYYGYTF.

This clonotype was observed a few times. The chain couples TRBV20-1 to TRBJ2-7; a weak D match, TRBD2 (5 bases). The CDR3 is made up of 14 amino acids. Trimming stripped 4 bases from V and 6 bases from J, with 19 bases between. Germline V CDR1 and CDR2: DFQATT, SNEGSKA (reference sequence). CDR3 loop: CSAKARNHEGEQYF. CDR3 coding DNA: TGCAGTGCTAAGGCACGGAACCATGAGGGCGAGCAGTACTTC.

In this sample, this clonotype turned up a few times. The chain employs TRBV14 and TRBJ2-1; 10 nucleotides match TRBD1. There are 16 residues in the CDR3. V shed 0 bases, J shed 6 bases, and the junction held 5 bases outside the gene matches. The germline CDR1 and CDR2 sequences are SGHDN and FVKESK. CDR3 sequence reads: CASSQDGTGAGNEQFF. In nucleotides, the CDR3 is TGTGCCAGCAGCCAAGACGGGACAGGGGCGGGCAATGAGCAGTTCTTC.

This clonotype was recorded a few times. The chain has TRBV11-2 and TRBJ2-5; possible D gene TRBD2, 5 bases. Between the trimmed V and J ends, which lost 2 bases and 2 bases, there was a span of 18 bases. The CDR3 loop spans 17 amino acids. CDR1 is SGHAT, CDR2 FQNNGV, per germline. The CDR3 nucleotides read TGTGCCAGCAGCTTATTGGAGGTTCCCCCTCTACAAGAGACCCAGTACTTC. It codes for CASSLLEVPPLQETQYF.

This clonotype has a handful of counts. This rearrangement joins TRBV6-7 to TRBJ2-2; 13 bases align to TRBD2. TRBV6-7 is annotated as an ORF whose role is uncertain. The CDR3 loop spans 17 amino acids. Losses at the gene ends were 3 bases for V and 0 bases for J; bases not matched to a gene: 1. CDR3 nucleotide sequence: TGTGCCAGCAGTTATGGGACTAGCGGGGCGAACACCGGGGAGCTGTTTTTT. Protein: CASSYGTSGANTGELFF.

This clonotype was observed a handful of times. This chain links TRBV5-5 with TRBJ2-3, with TRBD2 identical over 12 bases. The ends lost 1 base at V and 1 base at J; junction bases unmatched: 4. CDR1 is SGHKS, CDR2 YYEKEE, per germline (reference sequence). This CDR3 spans 17 amino acids. The CDR3, as DNA: TGTGCCAGCAGCTTGAGGGCTAGCGGGAGGGGCACAGATACGCAGTATTTT. Residues: CASSLRASGRGTDTQYF.

This clonotype has just a few counts. The gene calls are TRBV20-1 and TRBJ1-3, with D possibly matching TRBD1 (6 bases). The V and J ends lost 4 bases and 2 bases respectively, with 9 bases between them. The CDR3 runs to 13 residues. Per the germline V gene, CDR1 is DFQATT and CDR2 is SNEGSKA (reference sequence). This CDR3 reads CSAINRAGNTIYF. The CDR3 DNA follows: TGCAGTGCTATAAACAGGGCTGGAAACACCATATATTTT.

The chain combines TRBV2 with TRBJ2-2, with D possibly matching TRBD1 (5 bases). The CDR3 contains 15 residues. CDR1 SNHLY and CDR2 FYNNEI come from the germline V gene. The V end lost 6 bases, the J end lost 6 bases, and 17 bases lay between the germline ends. CDR3 nucleotide sequence: TGTGCCAGCAGGGGGTTACAGGAAATCCCCGGGGAGCTGTTTTTT. Translated: CASRGLQEIPGELFF.

In this sample, this clonotype turned up many times. This chain uses TRBV27 with TRBJ2-3; a possible D gene is TRBD1 (5 bases). The CDR3 totals 13 residues. The V end was cut by 4 bases, the J end by 2 bases, with 7 bases between. Germline values: CDR1 MNHEY, CDR2 SMNVEV (reference sequence). CDR3 sequence: CASSWGNTDTQYF. As DNA, the CDR3 is TGTGCCAGCAGTTGGGGCAACACAGATACGCAGTATTTT.

The chain recombines TRBV3-1 with TRBJ2-3; D is perhaps TRBD2 (6 bases). Trimming took off 2 bases at V and 3 bases at J, with 15 bases between the two ends. Germline V gives CDR1 LGHDT, CDR2 YNNKEL (reference sequence). The CDR3 extends over 16 amino acids. CDR3 nucleotide sequence: TGTGCCAGCAGCCAACTGGGGGAGGCGTATACAGATACGCAGTATTTT. Translated, it gives CASSQLGEAYTDTQYF.

This clonotype was seen more than once but under ten times. The rearrangement links TRBV6-2 or TRBV6-3 to TRBJ2-1, with D unresolved. CDR3 length: 14 amino acids. V shed 7 bases and J shed 8 bases, with 18 bases lying between them. The V gene's germline CDR1 is MNHEY and CDR2 SVGEGT. The CDR3 region is CASITPGSMDEQFF. The CDR3 DNA reads as TGTGCCAGCATCACCCCCGGCAGTATGGATGAGCAGTTCTTC.

In regard to this clonotype: Its ends do not fully match the called genes, so a read error is possible. This rearrangement joins TRBV7-9 to TRBJ2-5; D is undetermined. The CDR3 has 14 residues. Per the germline V gene, CDR1 is SEHNR and CDR2 is FQNEAQ (reference sequence). For the CDR3, the DNA is TGTGCCAGCGGCTTCGGACCGTTACAAGAGACCCAGTACTTC. It specifies CASGFGPLQETQYF.

This chain uses TRBV6-1 with TRBJ1-2; D is undetermined. The germline V and J ends were trimmed by 3 bases and 3 bases, with 14 bases remaining between them. CDR1 MNHNS and CDR2 SASEGT come from the germline V gene. The CDR3 is made up of 15 amino acids. CDR3 DNA: TGTGCCAGCAGTGAGTGGACCCTGGAGGACTATGGCTACACCTTC. Translated: CASSEWTLEDYGYTF.

This clonotype was found many times. The rearrangement uses TRBV20-1 and TRBJ2-7, with 8 bases that match TRBD2. Unmatched junction bases numbered 13, after V lost 0 bases and J lost 0 bases. The CDR3 is made up of 18 amino acids. Germline-derived CDR1 and CDR2 are DFQATT and SNEGSKA (reference sequence). The CDR3 DNA reads as TGCAGTGCTAGAGATATGGAGACTAGCGCTCCAAGCTCCTACGAGCAGTACTTC. It specifies CSARDMETSAPSSYEQYF.

The V and J genes are TRBV20-1 and TRBJ1-5; TRBD1 matches 9 bases. Per the germline V gene, CDR1 is DFQATT and CDR2 is SNEGSKA (reference sequence). CDR3 length: 16 residues. The V gene end was trimmed by 0 bases and the J gene end by 3 bases; junction bases not matched to a gene: 6. CDR3 DNA: TGCAGTGCTAGAGACGGACAGGGGCTCGACAATCAGCCCCAGCATTTT. It is translated as CSARDGQGLDNQPQHF.

With regard to this clonotype: The conserved phenylalanine or tryptophan normally closing the CDR3 is absent here, so this likely arose from a read error. This chain joins TRBV20-1 and TRBJ2-2; D gene uncertain. V dropped 3 bases and J dropped 2 bases, with 7 bases sitting between them. This CDR3 comprises 13 residues. Germline V gene lookup returns CDR1 DFQATT and CDR2 SNEGSKA (reference sequence). This chain's CDR3 is CSARNLNTGELFS. The CDR3 DNA is TGCAGTGCTAGGAACCTTAACACCGGGGAGCTGTTTTCT.

V gene TRBV9 combines with J gene TRBJ1-4, with D unresolved. Germline V CDR1 and CDR2: SGDLS, YYNGEE. The CDR3 length is 13 residues. The V gene lost 0 bases and the J gene lost 5 bases, with 5 bases spanning the gap. CDR3 sequence reads: CASSVVPNEKLFF. CDR3 sequence (DNA): TGTGCCAGCAGCGTAGTCCCGAATGAAAAACTGTTTTTT.

Concerning this clonotype: This may come from a read error, since a much larger clone is one base off. The chain joins TRBV12-3 or TRBV12-4 to TRBJ1-5; D may be TRBD1 (5 bases). V dropped 5 bases and J dropped 0 bases, with 17 bases sitting between them. The CDR3 loop spans 17 amino acids. CDR3 sequence reads: CASSPGRGKSSNQPQHF. CDR3 nucleotides: TGTGCCAGCAGTCCGGGACGGGGGAAATCTAGCAATCAGCCCCAGCATTTT.